The clone carrying this TCR beta chain showed up just once. Its antigen remains unknown. This could be a read error, since a much larger clone is one nucleotide away. The conserved final phenylalanine or tryptophan is absent from the CDR3, which likely points to a read error. Time point given: persistent/refractory GD, antithyroid drugs over 5 years with positive TRAb. Scientists built the TCR library using RNA that was extracted from PBMCs. The CDR3 spans 17 residues. Germline V lookup: CDR1 SGHAT, CDR2 FQNNGV. The J segment lost 4 bases and the V segment lost 0 bases, leaving 11 bases of the junction unmatched. These data originate in a study of regulatory T cells in long-lasting Graves disease. Points from the study as a whole: Persistent Graves' disease cases displayed lower TCR diversity than newly diagnosed ones. Shared public clonotypes totalled about 2,700 in persistent patients, compared with 966 in new patients. Results may be inaccurate due to the small sample size. There was favoring of TRBV28, TRBJ1-2 and TRBJ2-5 in persistent disease.

iRepertoire HTBI primers and Arm-PCR of CDR3 regions built TCR beta libraries. TCRdb used MiXCR to reprocess the multiplex PCR reads, holding one entry per CDR3 protein. Counted here are a few hundred thousand distinct CDR3 sequences, roughly 24% occurring once; the ten biggest clones make up approximately 27%. This TCR was sampled from a woman aged 40 to 49 with Graves disease. This specimen was peripheral blood mononuclear cells (PBMCs), taken when the disease was refractory, from a patient treated with antithyroid drugs. The V call is TRBV11-2, the J call TRBJ2-7; 8 bases align to TRBD2. The CDR3 sequence: CASSLEVLADKRYEQYS. In DNA form, the CDR3 reads TGTGCCAGCAGCTTAGAGGTACTAGCGGACAAAAGATACGAGCAGTACTCC.